This entry concerns a single T cell receptor (beta chain). In the PCR, 60 Vbeta and 13 Jbeta primers were used. Sequenced by immunoSEQ multiplex PCR; TCRdb stores in-frame clones only, minus some. The sample has 70,000 to 75,000 clones. These data belong to a study of cytomegalovirus exposure and HLA in healthy donors. Germline V gene data show CDR1 as SGDLS and CDR2 as YYNGEE. CDR3 size: 12 residues. The ends were cut back, 2 bases at V and 3 bases at J, with 5 bases in the middle. The sample consisted of PBMCs. The chain couples TRBV9 to TRBJ1-2; D is undetermined. The TCR was taken from a female donor in good health and CMV-seropositive. DNA of the CDR3: TGTGCCAGCAGCGTCCGGGACTATGGCTACACCTTC. This sequence encodes CASSVRDYGYTF.